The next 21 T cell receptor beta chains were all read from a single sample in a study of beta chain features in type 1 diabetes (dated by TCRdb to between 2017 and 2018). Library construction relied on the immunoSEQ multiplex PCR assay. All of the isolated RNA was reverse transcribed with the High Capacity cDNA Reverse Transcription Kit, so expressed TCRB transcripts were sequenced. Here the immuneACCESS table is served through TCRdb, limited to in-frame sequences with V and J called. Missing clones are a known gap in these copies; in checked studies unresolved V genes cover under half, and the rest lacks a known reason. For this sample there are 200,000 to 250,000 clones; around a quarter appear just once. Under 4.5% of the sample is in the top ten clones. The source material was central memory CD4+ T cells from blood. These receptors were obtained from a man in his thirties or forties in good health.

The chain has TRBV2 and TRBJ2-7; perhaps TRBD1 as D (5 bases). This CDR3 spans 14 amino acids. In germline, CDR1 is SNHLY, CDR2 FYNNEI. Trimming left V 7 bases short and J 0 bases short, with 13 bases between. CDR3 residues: CASNTGYGSYEQYF. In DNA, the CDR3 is TGTGCCAGCAATACAGGATATGGCTCCTACGAGCAGTACTTC.

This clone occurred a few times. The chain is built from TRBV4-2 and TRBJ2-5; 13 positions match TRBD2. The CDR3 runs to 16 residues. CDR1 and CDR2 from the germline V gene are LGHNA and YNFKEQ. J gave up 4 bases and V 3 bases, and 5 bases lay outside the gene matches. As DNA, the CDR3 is TGTGCCAGCAGCCAGGGCGGACTAGCGGGGGTAGAGACCCAGTACTTC. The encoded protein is CASSQGGLAGVETQYF.

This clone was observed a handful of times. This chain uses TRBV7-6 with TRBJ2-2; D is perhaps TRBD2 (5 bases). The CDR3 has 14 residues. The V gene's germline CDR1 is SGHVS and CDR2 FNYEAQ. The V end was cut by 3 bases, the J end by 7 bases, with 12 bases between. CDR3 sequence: CASSLGMAGGELFF. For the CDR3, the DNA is TGTGCCAGCAGCTTGGGAATGGCGGGCGGGGAGCTGTTTTTT.

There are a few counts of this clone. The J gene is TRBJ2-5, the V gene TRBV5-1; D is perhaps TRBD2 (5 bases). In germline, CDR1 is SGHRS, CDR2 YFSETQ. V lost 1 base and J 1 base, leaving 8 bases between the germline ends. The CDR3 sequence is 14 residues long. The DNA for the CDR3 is TGCGCCAGCAGCTTGTCAACTAGCCAAGAGACCCAGTACTTC. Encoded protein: CASSLSTSQETQYF.

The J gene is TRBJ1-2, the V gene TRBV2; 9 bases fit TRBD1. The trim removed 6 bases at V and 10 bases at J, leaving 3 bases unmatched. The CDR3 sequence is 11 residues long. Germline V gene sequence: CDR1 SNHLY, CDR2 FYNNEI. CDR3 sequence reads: CASRDRGNYTF. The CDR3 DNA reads TGTGCCAGCAGGGACAGGGGTAACTACACCTTC.

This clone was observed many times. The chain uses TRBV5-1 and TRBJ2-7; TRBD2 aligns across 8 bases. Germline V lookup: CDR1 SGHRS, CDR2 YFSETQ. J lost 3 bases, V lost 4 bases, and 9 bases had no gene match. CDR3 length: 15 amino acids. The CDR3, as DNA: TGCGCCAGCAGCCCTACCGGAGGGACTAGCTACGAGCAGTACTTC. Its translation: CASSPTGGTSYEQYF.

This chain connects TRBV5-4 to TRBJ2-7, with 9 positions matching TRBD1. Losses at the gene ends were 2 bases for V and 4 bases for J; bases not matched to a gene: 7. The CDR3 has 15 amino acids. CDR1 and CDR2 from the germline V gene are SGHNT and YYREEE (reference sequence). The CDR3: CASSLQGAKKYEQYF. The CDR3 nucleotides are TGTGCCAGCAGCTTACAGGGGGCGAAGAAGTACGAGCAGTACTTC.

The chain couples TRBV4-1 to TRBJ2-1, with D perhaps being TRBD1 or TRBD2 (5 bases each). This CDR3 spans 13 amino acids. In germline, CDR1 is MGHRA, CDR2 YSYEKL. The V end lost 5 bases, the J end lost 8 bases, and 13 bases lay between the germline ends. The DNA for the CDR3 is TGCGCCAGCAGCTCGGGACCCCAGGATGAGCAGTTCTTC. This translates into CASSSGPQDEQFF.

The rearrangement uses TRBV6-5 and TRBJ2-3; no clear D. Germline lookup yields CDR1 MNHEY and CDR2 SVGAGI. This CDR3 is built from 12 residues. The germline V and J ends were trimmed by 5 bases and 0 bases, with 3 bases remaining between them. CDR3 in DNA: TGTGCCAGCAGTCTCAGCACAGATACGCAGTATTTT. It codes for CASSLSTDTQYF.

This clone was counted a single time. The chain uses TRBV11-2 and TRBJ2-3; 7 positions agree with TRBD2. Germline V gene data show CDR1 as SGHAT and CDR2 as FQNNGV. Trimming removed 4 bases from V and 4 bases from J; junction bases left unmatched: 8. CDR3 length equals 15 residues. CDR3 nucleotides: TGTGCCAGCAGCTCGCGGACTAGTGCCCCAGATACGCAGTATTTT. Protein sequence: CASSSRTSAPDTQYF.

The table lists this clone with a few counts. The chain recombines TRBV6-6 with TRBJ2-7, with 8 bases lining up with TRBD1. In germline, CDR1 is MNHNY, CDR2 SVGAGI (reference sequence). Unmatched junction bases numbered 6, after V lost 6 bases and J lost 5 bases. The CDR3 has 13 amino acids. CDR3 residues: CASSNRGYDEQYF. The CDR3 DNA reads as TGTGCCAGCAGCAACAGGGGGTACGACGAGCAGTACTTC.

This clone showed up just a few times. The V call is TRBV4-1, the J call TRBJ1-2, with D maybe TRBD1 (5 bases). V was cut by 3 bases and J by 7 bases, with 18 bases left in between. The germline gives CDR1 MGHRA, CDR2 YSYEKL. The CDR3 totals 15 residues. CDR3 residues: CASSQIRGAESGYTF. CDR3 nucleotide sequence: TGCGCCAGCAGCCAGATAAGAGGGGCGGAGAGTGGCTACACCTTC.

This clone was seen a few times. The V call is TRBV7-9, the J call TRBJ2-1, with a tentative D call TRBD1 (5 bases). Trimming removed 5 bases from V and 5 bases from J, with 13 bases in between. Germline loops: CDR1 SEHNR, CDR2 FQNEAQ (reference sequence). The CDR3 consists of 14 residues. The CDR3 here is CASSETQGHNEQFF. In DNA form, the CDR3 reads TGTGCCAGCAGCGAGACGCAGGGCCACAATGAGCAGTTCTTC.

Here the CDR3 reads CASSHPPVAEGEDTQYF. CDR3 DNA: TGTGCCAGCAGCCACCCTCCGGTGGCGGAGGGGGAGGATACGCAGTATTTT. The J gene is TRBJ2-3, the V gene TRBV7-6, with D perhaps TRBD1 or TRBD2 (6 bases each). The CDR3 covers 17 residues. The V end lost 5 bases, the J end lost 6 bases, and 24 bases lay between the germline ends. Germline loops: CDR1 SGHVS, CDR2 FNYEAQ.

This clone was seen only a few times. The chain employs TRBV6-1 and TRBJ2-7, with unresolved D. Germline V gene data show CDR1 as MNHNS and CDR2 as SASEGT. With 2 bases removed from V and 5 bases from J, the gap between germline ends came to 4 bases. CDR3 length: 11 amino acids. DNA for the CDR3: TGTGCCAGCAGTGAACTCAACGAGCAGTACTTC. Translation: CASSELNEQYF.

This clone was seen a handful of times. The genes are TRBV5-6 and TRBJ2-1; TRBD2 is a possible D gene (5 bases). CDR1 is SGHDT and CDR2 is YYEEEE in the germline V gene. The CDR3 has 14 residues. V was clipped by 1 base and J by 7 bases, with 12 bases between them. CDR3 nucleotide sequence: TGTGCCAGCAGCTTGAGATGGCGCGGGAATGAGCAGTTCTTC. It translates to CASSLRWRGNEQFF.

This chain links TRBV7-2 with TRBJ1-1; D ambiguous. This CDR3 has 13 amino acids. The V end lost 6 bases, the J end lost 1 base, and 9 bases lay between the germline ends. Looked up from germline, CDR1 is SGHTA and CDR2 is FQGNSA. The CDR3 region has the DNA TGTGCCAGCAGGCCTCAGCCGAACACTGAAGCTTTCTTT. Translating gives CASRPQPNTEAFF.

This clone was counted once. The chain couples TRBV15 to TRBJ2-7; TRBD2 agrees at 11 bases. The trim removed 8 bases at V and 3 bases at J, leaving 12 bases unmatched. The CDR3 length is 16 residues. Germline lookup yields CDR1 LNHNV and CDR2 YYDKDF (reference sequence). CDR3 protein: CATSYSGRADVYEQYF. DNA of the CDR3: TGTGCCACCTCCTATAGCGGGAGGGCGGATGTCTACGAGCAGTACTTC.

CDR3 in amino acids: CASSSQGRQETQYF. CDR3 bases: TGCGCCAGCAGCTCTCAGGGGCGGCAAGAGACCCAGTACTTC. The genes are TRBV5-1 and TRBJ2-5; the D gene is possibly TRBD1 (6 bases). CDR3 length: 14 amino acids. Trimming removed 3 bases from V and 2 bases from J, with 11 bases in between. Germline-derived CDR1 and CDR2 are SGHRS and YFSETQ.

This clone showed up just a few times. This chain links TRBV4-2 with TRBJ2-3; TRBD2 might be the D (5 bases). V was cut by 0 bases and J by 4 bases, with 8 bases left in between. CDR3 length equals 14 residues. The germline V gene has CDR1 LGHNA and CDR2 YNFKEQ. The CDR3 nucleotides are TGTGCCAGCAGCCAAGATACGGGGTCAGATACGCAGTATTTT. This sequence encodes CASSQDTGSDTQYF.

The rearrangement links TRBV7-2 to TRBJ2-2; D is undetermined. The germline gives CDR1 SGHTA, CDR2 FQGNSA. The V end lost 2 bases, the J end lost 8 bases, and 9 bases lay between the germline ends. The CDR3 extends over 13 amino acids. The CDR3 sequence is CASSLFVGGELFF. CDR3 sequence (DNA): TGTGCCAGCAGCTTATTTGTCGGTGGGGAGCTGTTTTTT.